This T cell receptor beta chain was documented in a study of T-cell memory formation after mild COVID-19. The wider study: Largely, TCR clusters stayed within a single donor.

The 5'RACE method, run with constant-segment primers, produced TCR alpha and TCR beta cDNA libraries (carrying sample barcodes and UMIs). In TCRdb, the 5' RACE reads were re-called with MiXCR into one record per CDR3 protein. The sample shows hundreds of thousands of distinct CDR3 sequences, about a fifth of them seen only once. Trimming pared 0 bases from V and 3 bases from J, leaving 16 bases between. The germline V gene encodes CDR1 SGHRS and CDR2 YFSETQ. The CDR3 loop spans 17 amino acids. The TCR comes from an adult woman who had mild COVID-19 (a few samples of this study predate the infection). Cell type and time point are not known. The sequenced material came from PBMCs or a T cell subset sorted from them (not recorded which). The V gene is TRBV5-1, the J gene TRBJ1-3; no reliable D call. The CDR3 is CASSLEYRAFSGNTIYF. The DNA of the CDR3 is TGCGCCAGCAGCTTGGAGTATCGGGCTTTCAGTGGAAACACCATATATTTT.